These T cell receptor beta chains were read from a single sample in a study of cytomegalovirus exposure and HLA in healthy donors. Here immunoSEQ multiplex PCR was the method, and the copy in TCRdb shows in-frame clones only, minus some. In the table there are approximately 120,000 clones, more than 9% of which are singletons. The material sequenced was PBMCs. These receptors were obtained from a woman aged 18-35 years in good health and CMV-seropositive. Each CDR3 is given with its conserved first and last residue.

j_call: TRBJ2-2; v_call: TRBV13; cdr3_aa: CASSPRTGELFF
j_call: TRBJ2-7; v_call: TRBV13; cdr3_aa: CASSPWTGNGAEQYF
j_call: TRBJ2-1; v_call: TRBV18; cdr3_aa: CASSPQSQFYNEQFF
j_call: TRBJ2-1; v_call: TRBV5-1; cdr3_aa: CASSLTTTGRNEQFF
j_call: TRBJ1-2; v_call: TRBV6-1; cdr3_aa: CASESKGDSDYGYTF
j_call: TRBJ2-1; v_call: TRBV6-1; cdr3_aa: CASSEALWNAAGVINEQFF
j_call: TRBJ2-1; v_call: TRBV28; cdr3_aa: CASSPPGGQFF
j_call: TRBJ2-1; v_call: TRBV5-6; cdr3_aa: CASSLVGLGPFF
j_call: TRBJ2-5; v_call: TRBV5-4; cdr3_aa: CASSLRGQETQYF
j_call: TRBJ2-2; v_call: TRBV28; cdr3_aa: CASSLLADTGELFF
j_call: TRBJ1-2; v_call: TRBV25-1; cdr3_aa: CASSWATSYGYTF
j_call: TRBJ2-7; v_call: TRBV5-1; cdr3_aa: CASSRFGTGGSYEQYF
j_call: TRBJ2-3; v_call: TRBV6-6; cdr3_aa: CASSLGTSPDTQYF
j_call: TRBJ2-1; v_call: TRBV12-2; cdr3_aa: CASRSPWGTSGDNEQFF
j_call: TRBJ1-1; v_call: TRBV27; cdr3_aa: CASSYPGTGMTEAFF
j_call: TRBJ1-6; v_call: TRBV9; cdr3_aa: CASSPRTGSDSPLHF
j_call: TRBJ2-7; v_call: TRBV28; cdr3_aa: CASSLSRGRYLYEQYF
j_call: TRBJ1-2; v_call: TRBV27; cdr3_aa: CASSLGQGYGYTF
j_call: TRBJ2-1; v_call: TRBV27; cdr3_aa: CASIGAGSSYNEQFF
j_call: TRBJ2-3; v_call: TRBV11-2; cdr3_aa: CASSYMRSSTDTQYF
j_call: TRBJ1-2; v_call: TRBV7-9; cdr3_aa: CASSPRTGGHYGYTF
j_call: TRBJ2-7; v_call: TRBV10-3; cdr3_aa: CAISRLAGDEQYF
j_call: TRBJ1-3; v_call: TRBV7-9; cdr3_aa: CASSLAGAGNTIYF
j_call: TRBJ2-1; v_call: TRBV19; cdr3_aa: CASSIERGNEQFF
j_call: TRBJ2-7; v_call: TRBV6-1; cdr3_aa: CASTSGIGEQYF
j_call: TRBJ2-2; v_call: TRBV15; cdr3_aa: CATSNTGELFF
j_call: TRBJ1-1; v_call: TRBV7-9; cdr3_aa: CASSGQGGTEAFF
j_call: TRBJ1-1; v_call: TRBV5-4; cdr3_aa: CASSPGLQNTEAFF
j_call: TRBJ1-1; v_call: TRBV19; cdr3_aa: CATRPGQTFENTEAFF
j_call: TRBJ2-1; v_call: TRBV30; cdr3_aa: CAWSGGVTNEQFF
j_call: TRBJ2-7; v_call: TRBV9; cdr3_aa: CASSVTDSPYEQYF
j_call: TRBJ2-1; v_call: TRBV7-9; cdr3_aa: CASSSPQAGEHEQFF
j_call: TRBJ1-3; v_call: TRBV29-1; cdr3_aa: CSVDITGSGNTIYF
j_call: TRBJ2-1; v_call: TRBV10-3; cdr3_aa: CAISQLAGRALEYNEQFF
j_call: TRBJ1-1; v_call: TRBV25-1; cdr3_aa: CASSEGTMGPEAFF
j_call: TRBJ2-7; v_call: TRBV29-1; cdr3_aa: CSVEDGRGDEQYF
j_call: TRBJ2-2; v_call: TRBV4-1; cdr3_aa: CASSQVGLYTGELFF
j_call: TRBJ1-1; v_call: TRBV7-9; cdr3_aa: CASSLGEAALNTEAFF
j_call: TRBJ2-5; v_call: TRBV11-3; cdr3_aa: CASSLDSALGQETQYF
j_call: TRBJ1-2; v_call: TRBV6-5; cdr3_aa: CASSLLNYGYTF
j_call: TRBJ2-7; v_call: TRBV4-2; cdr3_aa: CASSQGPGQGEEQYF
j_call: TRBJ1-1; v_call: TRBV28; cdr3_aa: CASKEVNTEAFF
j_call: TRBJ2-7; v_call: TRBV11-1; cdr3_aa: CASSRARTGYEQYF
j_call: TRBJ2-3; v_call: TRBV6-4; cdr3_aa: CASSHTGDTQYF
j_call: TRBJ1-1; v_call: TRBV14; cdr3_aa: CASSLGTEAFF
j_call: TRBJ1-1; v_call: TRBV6-5; cdr3_aa: CATWDRGFNTEAFF
j_call: TRBJ1-2; v_call: TRBV19; cdr3_aa: CASSPRGAMGYGYTF
j_call: TRBJ2-3; v_call: TRBV10-3; cdr3_aa: CAISVSAASTDTQYF
j_call: TRBJ2-1; v_call: TRBV7-9; cdr3_aa: CASTERGVIYNEQFF
j_call: TRBJ1-1; v_call: TRBV2; cdr3_aa: CASSEISAGLNTEAFF
j_call: TRBJ1-5; v_call: TRBV19; cdr3_aa: CASSIGPTVYTESNQPQHF
j_call: TRBJ2-7; v_call: TRBV7-2; cdr3_aa: CASRTGQGLAGDEQYF
j_call: TRBJ1-5; v_call: TRBV10-1; cdr3_aa: CASSEATGFRQPQHF